Presented here are 24 T cell receptor beta chains from one specimen sequenced in a study of technical replicates of blood from several donors. TCRdb's table, derived via immunoSEQ multiplex PCR, lists solely in-frame clones and lacks some. The sample contains around 58,000 clones, approximately 86% of which appear only once. The sequencing sample was made of PBMCs. The receptors were gathered from a human donor in good health. Some clones in this sample may be carry-over from other donors' samples.

The chain joins TRBV7-9 to TRBJ2-2, with D maybe TRBD2 (6 bases). V was clipped by 6 bases and J by 0 bases, with 14 bases between them. The CDR3 spans 16 residues. Per germline, CDR1 SEHNR and CDR2 FQNEAQ (reference sequence). The CDR3: CASSRPGLTNTGELFF. Written as DNA, the CDR3 is TGTGCCAGCAGTCGACCGGGACTGACGAACACCGGGGAGCTGTTTTTT.

The chain employs TRBV5-6 and TRBJ2-1; tentatively, D is TRBD1 (6 bases). The CDR3 covers 16 residues. Germline V CDR1 and CDR2: SGHDT, YYEEEE. V lost 4 bases to trimming and J lost 2 bases, with 16 bases between them. The CDR3 is CASSTDSGRAYNEQFF. The CDR3 DNA follows: TGTGCCAGCAGCACGGACAGCGGCCGGGCCTACAATGAGCAGTTCTTC. The full variable domain, with the rest looked up from reference TRBV5-6 and TRBJ2-1, is DAGVTQSPTHLIKTRGQQVTLRCSPKSGHDTVSWYQQALGQGPQFIFQYYEEEERQRGNFPDRFSGHQFPNYSSELNVNALLLGDSALYLCASSTDSGRAYNEQFFGPGTRLTVL.

This clone was seen a single time. This rearrangement joins TRBV18 to TRBJ2-5, with no clear D. Germline V lookup: CDR1 KGHSH, CDR2 LQKENI. This CDR3 contains 13 residues. Trimming removed 5 bases from V and 1 base from J, with 8 bases in between. CDR3: CASSGLSQETQYF. The CDR3 DNA is TGTGCCAGCTCAGGGCTGAGCCAAGAGACCCAGTACTTC.

The CDR3 nucleotides read TGCGCCAGCAGCCAAGCCGGGGGACGAGATACGCAGTATTTT. It specifies CASSQAGGRDTQYF. The chain links TRBV4-3 to TRBJ2-3; tentatively, D is TRBD2 (6 bases). The CDR3 runs to 14 residues. Trimming left V 1 base short and J 5 bases short, with 10 bases between. CDR1 and CDR2 from the germline V gene are LGHNA and YSLEER.

The genes are TRBV5-5 and TRBJ1-5; unclear D gene. The CDR3 is 12 residues long. Trimming took 7 bases from V and 6 from J, leaving 11 bases between them. Germline CDR1 is SGHKS and CDR2 is YYEKEE (reference sequence). CDR3 DNA: TGTGCCAGCCCGTTCGTTTGTCAGCCCCAGCATTTT. As protein: CASPFVCQPQHF.

The chain links TRBV9 to TRBJ1-2, with 7 bases matching TRBD1. With V trimmed by 2 bases and J by 2 bases, 3 bases remained unmatched. The V gene's germline CDR1 is SGDLS and CDR2 YYNGEE. CDR3 length: 14 residues. The chain's CDR3 is CASSVGQINYGYTF. CDR3 DNA: TGTGCCAGCAGCGTGGGACAGATAAACTATGGCTACACCTTC.

This chain connects TRBV29-1 to TRBJ2-1; 10 nucleotides agree with TRBD2. CDR3 size: 13 residues. V lost 5 bases to trimming and J lost 7 bases; unmatched junction nucleotides: 5. The germline V gene encodes CDR1 SQVTM and CDR2 ANQGSEA. The CDR3 region has the DNA TGCAGCGTTTCCGGACTAGCGGTAAATGAGCAGTTCTTC. As protein: CSVSGLAVNEQFF.

V is TRBV29-1 and J is TRBJ2-5; 12 nucleotides align to TRBD2. Germline lookup yields CDR1 SQVTM and CDR2 ANQGSEA. The V and J ends lost 4 bases and 5 bases, in that order; junction bases with no gene match: 8. The CDR3 loop spans 15 amino acids. The chain's CDR3 is CSVGASGGEGETQYF. The CDR3 DNA reads as TGCAGCGTTGGGGCTAGCGGGGGGGAGGGGGAGACCCAGTACTTC.

The chain uses TRBV5-8 and TRBJ2-6; D gene unclear. V dropped 4 bases and J dropped 12 bases, with 8 bases sitting between them. The CDR3 is 11 residues long. Germline V CDR1 and CDR2: SGHTS, YDEGEE. The CDR3 reads CASSPKPVLTF. The CDR3, as DNA: TGTGCCAGCAGCCCAAAGCCCGTCCTGACTTTC.

The chain uses TRBV10-3 and TRBJ2-7; TRBD2 might be the D (5 bases). There are 10 residues in the CDR3. Germline V gives CDR1 ENHRY, CDR2 SYGVKD. V lost 8 bases and J 9 bases, leaving 11 bases between the germline ends. The CDR3 sequence: CAIGESGQYF. The DNA for the CDR3 is TGTGCCATCGGGGAGAGCGGGCAGTACTTC.

The chain combines TRBV4-2 with TRBJ1-1, with TRBD1 identical over 7 bases. Germline CDR1 and CDR2: LGHNA and YNFKEQ. V lost 2 bases to trimming and J lost 0 bases; unmatched junction nucleotides: 9. This CDR3 region has 17 residues. CDR3: CASSQKTGKNMNTEAFF. The DNA of the CDR3 is TGTGCCAGCAGCCAAAAGACAGGGAAGAACATGAACACTGAAGCTTTCTTT.

This clone has a single count. The chain is built from TRBV19 and TRBJ1-5; tentatively, D is TRBD1 (5 bases). Germline loops: CDR1 LNHDA, CDR2 SQIVND (reference sequence). The ends were cut back, 6 bases at V and 7 bases at J, with 16 bases in the middle. CDR3 length: 14 amino acids. The CDR3 is CASSLGGIDQPQHF. For the CDR3, the DNA is TGTGCCAGTAGCCTCGGGGGGATTGACCAGCCCCAGCATTTT.

DNA of the CDR3: TGTGCCAGCAGCTATAGGGGCCAGCCAGTGGCTGAAGCTTTCTTT. Translation gives CASSYRGQPVAEAFF. The rearrangement joins TRBV7-2 to TRBJ1-1, with a possible D match to TRBD1 (5 bases). The ends were cut back, 4 bases at V and 6 bases at J, with 18 bases in the middle. The CDR3 loop spans 15 amino acids. Germline lookup yields CDR1 SGHTA and CDR2 FQGNSA.

Turning to this clone: This CDR3 is also generated by other DNA sequences in the sample. The chain uses TRBV7-2 and TRBJ2-5; weak D call: TRBD2 (6 bases). The CDR3 contains 12 residues. The germline CDR1 and CDR2 sequences are SGHTA and FQGNSA. With 5 bases removed from V and 5 bases from J, the gap between germline ends came to 9 bases. CDR3 region: CASSPRGETQYF. CDR3 nucleotides: TGTGCCAGCAGCCCCCGGGGGGAGACCCAGTACTTC. Drawing the rest from reference TRBV7-2 and TRBJ2-5, the complete variable domain is GAGVSQSPSNKVTEKGKDVELRCDPISGHTALYWYRQSLGQGLEFLIYFQGNSAPDKSGLPSDRFSAERTGGSVSTLTIQRTQQEDSAVYLCASSPRGETQYFGPGTRLLVL.

The CDR3 here is CASSNSPATNEKLFF. CDR3 DNA sequence: TGTGCCAGCAGTAACAGCCCTGCAACTAATGAAAAACTGTTTTTT. The chain is built from TRBV9 and TRBJ1-4; D gene uncertain. Per germline, CDR1 SGDLS and CDR2 YYNGEE. Deletions cut 5 bases from V and 0 bases from J, with 11 bases between. The CDR3 extends over 15 amino acids.

V is TRBV6-1 and J is TRBJ1-5; D is perhaps TRBD1 (6 bases). The CDR3 is 16 residues long. The germline V gene has CDR1 MNHNS and CDR2 SASEGT. Trimming removed 2 bases from V and 4 bases from J, with 15 bases in between. CDR3 coding DNA: TGTGCCAGCAGTGAAATCGGGGGGCTCTGGAATCAGCCCCAGCATTTT. Translated: CASSEIGGLWNQPQHF.

The CDR3 loop is CAVRGVNTEAFF. CDR3 nucleotide sequence: TGTGCAGTTCGGGGTGTGAACACTGAAGCTTTCTTT. The V call is TRBV6-6, the J call TRBJ1-1; D gene unclear. CDR3 length equals 12 residues. Germline CDR1 MNHNY, CDR2 SVGAGI (reference sequence).

In DNA form, the CDR3 reads TGTGCCAGCAGTGACGGGCAGGGGAACTATGGCTACACCTTC. Protein sequence: CASSDGQGNYGYTF. This chain connects TRBV2 to TRBJ1-2, with D perhaps matching TRBD1 (6 bases). In germline, CDR1 is SNHLY, CDR2 FYNNEI. CDR3 length: 14 residues. V was pared by 3 bases and J by 2 bases, with 10 bases between.

The gene calls are TRBV6-6 and TRBJ1-2; 7 bases are a match to TRBD1. CDR1 and CDR2 from the germline V gene are MNHNY and SVGAGI (reference sequence). This CDR3 has 13 amino acids. V gave up 9 bases and J gave up 3 bases; unmatched junction bases: 7. The CDR3 spells CASKGGAYYGYTF. Written as DNA, the CDR3 is TGTGCCAGTAAAGGGGGCGCGTACTATGGCTACACCTTC.

The chain joins TRBV6-5 to TRBJ1-2; D is undetermined. From germline, CDR1 is MNHEY and CDR2 SVGAGI. Deletions cut 6 bases from V and 3 bases from J, with 11 bases between. The CDR3 covers 13 residues. CDR3 protein: CASRITQDYGYTF. DNA for the CDR3: TGTGCCAGCAGAATCACCCAGGACTATGGCTACACCTTC.

The CDR3 DNA reads TGTGCCAGCAGCGCCCAGACGGGAGGGTCGGAAAAACTGTTTTTT. Translating gives CASSAQTGGSEKLFF. The chain uses TRBV9 and TRBJ1-4; no clear D gene. Germline CDR1 and CDR2: SGDLS and YYNGEE. The CDR3 loop spans 15 amino acids. V lost 3 bases to trimming and J lost 8 bases, with 17 bases between them.

The chain uses TRBV11-2 and TRBJ2-3; D perhaps matches TRBD2 (6 bases). CDR3 length equals 15 residues. In germline, CDR1 is SGHAT, CDR2 FQNNGV. V was pared by 2 bases and J by 2 bases, with 11 bases between. Here the CDR3 DNA reads TGTGCCAGCAGCTTATACGGGAGTGACACAGATACGCAGTATTTT. Encoded protein: CASSLYGSDTDTQYF. Full variable domain (missing parts from reference TRBV11-2 and TRBJ2-3): EAGVAQSPRYKIIEKRQSVAFWCNPISGHATLYWYQQILGQGPKLLIQFQNNGVVDDSQLPKDRFSAERLKGVDSTLKIQPAKLEDSAVYLCASSLYGSDTDTQYFGPGTRLTVL.

This clone was observed once. CDR3 coding DNA: TGTGCCAGCAGCTCCCGGACTAGCAGCACCGGGGAGCTGTTTTTT. As protein: CASSSRTSSTGELFF. The V gene is TRBV7-2, the J gene TRBJ2-2, with TRBD2 matching over 8 bases. CDR3 length: 15 residues. Germline CDR1 reads SGHTA; CDR2 reads FQGNSA. Trimming removed 4 bases from V and 4 bases from J; junction bases left unmatched: 5.

The gene calls are TRBV10-3 and TRBJ1-2; D might be TRBD1 (6 bases). Germline V gene lookup returns CDR1 ENHRY and CDR2 SYGVKD. The CDR3 is 13 amino acids. The V and J ends lost 0 bases and 8 bases respectively, with 10 bases between them. CDR3 amino acids: CAISESGGDGYTF. The CDR3 nucleotides are TGTGCCATCAGTGAGTCAGGGGGGGACGGCTACACCTTC.